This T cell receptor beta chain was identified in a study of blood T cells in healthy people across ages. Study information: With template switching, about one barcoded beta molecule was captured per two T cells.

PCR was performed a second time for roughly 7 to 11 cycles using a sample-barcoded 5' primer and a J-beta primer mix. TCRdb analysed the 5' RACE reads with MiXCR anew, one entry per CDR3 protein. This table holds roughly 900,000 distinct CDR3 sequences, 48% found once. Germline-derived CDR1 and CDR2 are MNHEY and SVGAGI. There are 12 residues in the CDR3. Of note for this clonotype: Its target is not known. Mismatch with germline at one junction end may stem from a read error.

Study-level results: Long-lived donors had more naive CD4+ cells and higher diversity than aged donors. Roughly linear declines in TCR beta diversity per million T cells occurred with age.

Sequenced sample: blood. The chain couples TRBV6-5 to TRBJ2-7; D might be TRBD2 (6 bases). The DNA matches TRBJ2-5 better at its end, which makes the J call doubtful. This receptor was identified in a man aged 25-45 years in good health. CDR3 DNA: TGTACCAGCCGGGAGTATGGGCAGACCCAGTACTTC. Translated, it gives CTSREYGQTQYF.